This T cell receptor (beta chain) was sequenced during a study of blood T cell repertoires in COVID-19. The overall study: PBMCs, B-cell-depleted T cells, or T cells provided the cDNA or gDNA that made up the material.

Study processing details: For nucleated cells, counts were estimated from reference gene primer amplification. Clones were read by immunoSEQ multiplex PCR, and TCRdb kept only the in-frame ones, dropping some. Clonal size and the V and J genes are those of that table, whereas D and trimming came from the DNA. Of approximately 260,000 clones listed, around 90% are singletons. The Seattle patients, enrolled during active infection, were followed longitudinally. This TCR derives from a woman in her sixties or seventies with COVID-19, enrolled during active disease. The material sequenced was peripheral blood.

The CDR3 spells CASSLSGQENEKLFF. The CDR3 nucleotides read TGCGCCAGCAGCTTGTCAGGACAGGAGAATGAAAAACTGTTTTTT. The chain carries TRBV5-1 and TRBJ1-4; 7 bases line up with TRBD1. J gave up 5 bases and V 1 base, and 5 bases lay outside the gene matches. Looked up from germline, CDR1 is SGHRS and CDR2 is YFSETQ. This CDR3 has 15 amino acids.